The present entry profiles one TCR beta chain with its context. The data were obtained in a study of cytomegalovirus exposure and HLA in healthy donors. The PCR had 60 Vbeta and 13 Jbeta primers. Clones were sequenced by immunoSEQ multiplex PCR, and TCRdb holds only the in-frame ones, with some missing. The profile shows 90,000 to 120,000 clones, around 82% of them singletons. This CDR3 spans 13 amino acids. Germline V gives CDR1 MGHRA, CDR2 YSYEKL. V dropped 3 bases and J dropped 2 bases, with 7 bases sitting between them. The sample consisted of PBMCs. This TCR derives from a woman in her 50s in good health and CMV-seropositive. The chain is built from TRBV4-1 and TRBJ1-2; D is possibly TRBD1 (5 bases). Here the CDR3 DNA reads TGCGCCAGCAGCCAGACAGAAAACTATGGCTACACCTTC. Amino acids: CASSQTENYGYTF.